Listed here are 18 T cell receptor beta chains from one sample, sequenced in a study of blood T cell repertoires in COVID-19. The repertoire was sequenced with immunoSEQ multiplex PCR; TCRdb's copy has only in-frame clones and lacks some. Here the sample spans tens of thousands of clones, 89% being singletons. Source material: peripheral blood. Source of these receptors: an older woman with COVID-19, enrolled during active disease.

The V gene is TRBV6-5, the J gene TRBJ1-1; the D is unclear. V lost 7 bases and J lost 3, with 12 bases in between. The germline V gene encodes CDR1 MNHEY and CDR2 SVGAGI. This CDR3 has 13 amino acids. This chain's CDR3 is CASTRPRDTEAFF. The CDR3 DNA reads as TGTGCCAGCACCCGGCCCCGGGACACTGAAGCTTTCTTT.

V usage is TRBV27 and J usage is TRBJ2-6; TRBD1 matches at 7 bases. The CDR3 runs 20 residues. V was clipped by 1 base and J by 1 base; unmatched bases: 13. The germline gives CDR1 MNHEY, CDR2 SMNVEV (reference sequence). For the CDR3, the DNA is TGTGCCAGCAGTTTATGGGGGACAGTACGCCACTCTTCTGGGGCCAACGTCCTGACTTTC. The encoded protein is CASSLWGTVRHSSGANVLTF.

The rearrangement uses TRBV25-1 and TRBJ1-2, with D tentatively TRBD1 (5 bases). Trimming removed 5 bases at V and 8 bases at J, with 15 bases between. This CDR3 is built from 13 residues. Germline V lookup: CDR1 MGHDK, CDR2 SYGVNS. CDR3 region: CASSPPGDGGYTF. CDR3 DNA sequence: TGTGCCAGCAGTCCCCCGGGGGATGGCGGCTACACCTTC.

The CDR3 here is CASSTLDRGPYEQYF. DNA of the CDR3: TGTGCCAGCAGCACCTTAGACAGGGGGCCCTACGAGCAGTACTTC. This chain links TRBV13 with TRBJ2-7, with 10 positions matching TRBD1. Germline V gives CDR1 PRHDT, CDR2 FYEKMQ (reference sequence). After removal of 5 bases from V and 2 bases from J, the junction contained 6 bases not matched to a gene. There are 15 residues in the CDR3.

This chain links TRBV11-2 with TRBJ1-4, with a tentative D call TRBD1 (6 bases). Germline values: CDR1 SGHAT, CDR2 FQNNGV. V was cut by 4 bases and J by 7 bases, with 19 bases left in between. The CDR3 covers 16 residues. This CDR3 is CASSSLGGGNLEKLFF. The DNA for the CDR3 is TGTGCCAGCAGCTCCCTGGGGGGGGGCAACCTTGAAAAACTGTTTTTT.

The gene calls are TRBV6-6 and TRBJ2-2; D unresolved. V lost 7 bases and J 2 bases, leaving 5 bases between the germline ends. Per germline, CDR1 MNHNY and CDR2 SVGAGI (reference sequence). The CDR3 sequence is 12 residues long. Written as DNA, the CDR3 is TGTGCCAGCACCCCAAACACCGGGGAGCTGTTTTTT. It codes for CASTPNTGELFF.

The V gene is TRBV30, the J gene TRBJ2-5, with D maybe TRBD2 (5 bases). The CDR3 is made up of 13 amino acids. The V end was cut by 5 bases, the J end by 2 bases, with 12 bases between. The germline V gene has CDR1 GTSNPN and CDR2 SVGIG (reference sequence). CDR3 amino acids: CAWSSPGQETQYF. As DNA, the CDR3 is TGTGCCTGGTCTAGCCCTGGGCAAGAGACCCAGTACTTC.

The chain has TRBV6-5 and TRBJ2-7, with 9 bases fitting TRBD1. The germline V gene encodes CDR1 MNHEY and CDR2 SVGAGI. J gave up 4 bases and V 8 bases, and 12 bases lay outside the gene matches. The CDR3 is 15 residues long. Here the CDR3 reads CASGGGGQGWYEQYF. The CDR3 nucleotides are TGTGCCAGCGGGGGGGGCGGACAGGGGTGGTACGAGCAGTACTTC.

This rearrangement joins TRBV5-4 to TRBJ2-5; TRBD2 agrees at 11 bases. CDR3 length equals 15 residues. The germline V gene encodes CDR1 SGHNT and CDR2 YYREEE (reference sequence). The V gene end was trimmed by 3 bases and the J gene end by 3 bases; junction bases not matched to a gene: 4. CDR3: CASSSRLAGKETQYF. In DNA form, the CDR3 reads TGTGCCAGCAGCTCTCGACTAGCGGGAAAAGAGACCCAGTACTTC.

For the CDR3, the DNA is TGCGCCAGCAGCCTTCTGGAGACCGCTAATTCACCCCTCCACTTT. The encoded protein is CASSLLETANSPLHF. The rearrangement links TRBV4-3 to TRBJ1-6; no clear D. Germline-derived CDR1 and CDR2 are LGHNA and YSLEER. V shed 4 bases and J shed 6 bases, with 13 bases lying between them. The CDR3 extends over 15 amino acids.

The gene calls are TRBV7-2 and TRBJ2-5, with TRBD2 as a possible D gene (6 bases). Germline CDR1 SGHTA, CDR2 FQGNSA. This CDR3 is 16 amino acids long. The V and J ends lost 0 bases and 3 bases respectively, with 14 bases between them. CDR3: CASSLADQWREETQYF. The CDR3 DNA sequence: TGTGCCAGCAGCTTAGCTGACCAGTGGAGGGAAGAGACCCAGTACTTC.

This chain joins TRBV5-1 and TRBJ1-4; 8 bases line up with TRBD1. With V trimmed by 2 bases and J by 0 bases, 9 bases remained unmatched. Germline V gives CDR1 SGHRS, CDR2 YFSETQ. This CDR3 region has 18 residues. CDR3 loop: CASSFRGQGQATNEKLFF. The CDR3 nucleotides read TGCGCCAGCAGCTTCCGCGGACAGGGCCAAGCAACTAATGAAAAACTGTTTTTT.

CDR3 sequence: CASSLLRETEAFF. For the CDR3, the DNA is TGTGCCAGCAGTTTACTTCGGGAGACTGAAGCTTTCTTT. V gene TRBV27 combines with J gene TRBJ1-1; D is unclear. CDR1 is MNHEY, CDR2 SMNVEV, per germline (reference sequence). This CDR3 spans 13 amino acids. Trimming pared 2 bases from V and 5 bases from J, leaving 9 bases between.

CDR3 bases: TGTGCCAGCTCACCTTTCAGGGGTCTCGCTGAAGCTTTCTTT. This sequence encodes CASSPFRGLAEAFF. The rearrangement joins TRBV18 to TRBJ1-1, with a tentative D call TRBD1 (6 bases). Looked up from germline, CDR1 is KGHSH and CDR2 is LQKENI. V was cut by 3 bases and J by 6 bases, with 14 bases left in between. This CDR3 has 14 residues.

The rearrangement uses TRBV28 and TRBJ1-2; D is possibly TRBD1 (5 bases). This CDR3 comprises 13 residues. Between the trimmed V and J ends, which lost 6 bases and 8 bases, there was a span of 16 bases. In germline, CDR1 is MDHEN, CDR2 SYDVKM. CDR3: CASSRNRWEGYTF. CDR3 coding DNA: TGTGCCAGCAGCCGAAACAGGTGGGAAGGCTACACCTTC.

This chain connects TRBV19 to TRBJ1-2, with 8 bases that match TRBD1. Per the germline V gene, CDR1 is LNHDA and CDR2 is SQIVND (reference sequence). This CDR3 comprises 15 residues. V gave up 7 bases and J gave up 1 base; unmatched junction bases: 8. CDR3 protein: CASNPDRALNYGYTF. The CDR3 bases are TGTGCCAGTAACCCGGACAGGGCCCTTAACTATGGCTACACCTTC.

The rearrangement joins TRBV29-1 to TRBJ1-5; D gene ambiguous. CDR1 and CDR2 from the germline V gene are SQVTM and ANQGSEA. Between the trimmed V and J ends, which lost 6 bases and 0 bases, there was a span of 18 bases. There are 16 residues in the CDR3. The CDR3 loop reads CSVILDRANSNQPQHF. The CDR3 DNA reads TGCAGCGTAATACTAGACCGGGCCAATAGCAATCAGCCCCAGCATTTT.

The chain recombines TRBV28 with TRBJ1-5; 9 bases are a match to TRBD1. Germline V CDR1 and CDR2: MDHEN, SYDVKM. With V trimmed by 7 bases and J by 3 bases, 7 bases remained unmatched. The CDR3 is 15 residues long. For the CDR3, the DNA is TGTGCCAGCACCCAGGGACAGGGTTTCAATCAGCCCCAGCATTTT. This codes for CASTQGQGFNQPQHF.